The clone carrying this T cell receptor beta chain occurred many times. Each CDR3 protein gets one entry after TCRdb re-called the RACE reads with MiXCR. The sample holds around 45,000 distinct CDR3 sequences, nearly 4.5% seen once. The germline gives CDR1 GTSNPN, CDR2 SVGIG (reference sequence). V lost 6 bases and J lost 6, with 8 bases in between. CDR3 size: 10 residues. The sample is drawn from a study of human T cells and chemical hapten exposure. Time point in this sample: healthy volunteer bleed at 2 weeks. Someone pulled total RNA out of unfractionated whole blood. Source material: whole blood. V usage is TRBV30 and J usage is TRBJ1-2, with a tentative D call TRBD1 (6 bases). This sequence was found in a human donor in good health. Some clones in this sample may be carry-over from other donors' samples. Here the CDR3 reads CACSGDGYTF. The CDR3 DNA reads TGTGCCTGTTCAGGGGATGGCTACACCTTC.